Below, 9 T cell receptor beta chains from the same sample are listed, as sequenced in a study of cytomegalovirus exposure and HLA in healthy donors. The PCR ran on 60 Vbeta and 13 Jbeta primers. TCRdb's copy holds only in-frame clones and misses some; the assay was immunoSEQ multiplex PCR. The sample yields around 220,000 clones, 70% to 80% seen once. The material sequenced was PBMCs. The receptors come from a woman aged 25 to 39 in good health and CMV-seronegative.

This chain joins TRBV7-3 and TRBJ2-1; 8 bases map to TRBD2. The CDR3 is made up of 15 amino acids. Looked up from germline, CDR1 is SGHTA and CDR2 is FQGTGA. V was pared by 5 bases and J by 6 bases, with 9 bases of the junction left unmatched. In DNA, the CDR3 is TGTGCCAGCAGCACGGGGGCGCGGGGGGCCAATGAGCAGTTCTTC. Translating it yields CASSTGARGANEQFF.

V gene TRBV11-2 combines with J gene TRBJ2-1; 8 bases agree with TRBD2. Germline CDR1 reads SGHAT; CDR2 reads FQNNGV. This CDR3 region has 15 residues. V shed 3 bases and J 2 bases; nucleotides not matched to a gene: 3. The DNA of the CDR3 is TGTGCCAGCAGCTTGCGCGGGGGGACCTACAATGAGCAGTTCTTC. This translates into CASSLRGGTYNEQFF.

This clone is a singleton in its sample. The chain is built from TRBV9 and TRBJ1-4, with D perhaps matching TRBD1 (5 bases). Between the trimmed V and J ends, which lost 4 bases and 4 bases, there was a span of 11 bases. The CDR3 loop spans 14 amino acids. Germline loops: CDR1 SGDLS, CDR2 YYNGEE. CDR3 in DNA: TGTGCCAGCAGCATGACAGCCGATAATGAAAAACTGTTTTTT. It translates to CASSMTADNEKLFF.

In DNA form, the CDR3 reads TGTGCCAGCAGCTTCAGCGGGAGTCCTCTGACAGATACGCAGTATTTT. Residues: CASSFSGSPLTDTQYF. The chain employs TRBV11-2 and TRBJ2-3; 8 nucleotides align to TRBD2. Germline trimming cut 3 bases from V and 3 bases from J; bases unmatched to any gene: 8. CDR3 length: 16 amino acids. From germline, CDR1 is SGHAT and CDR2 FQNNGV.

The chain joins TRBV21-1 to TRBJ2-5; TRBD2 is the table's D call and was not checked against the DNA. TRBV21-1 is noted as a pseudogene. CDR3 size: 15 residues. The CDR3 DNA reads TGTGCCAGCAGAGAACCAGCGGGAGAAGGAGAGACCCAGTACTTC. This translates into CASREPAGEGETQYF.

The rearrangement joins TRBV9 to TRBJ1-1; D may be TRBD1 (6 bases). Per germline, CDR1 SGDLS and CDR2 YYNGEE. The CDR3 consists of 14 residues. Trimming pared 0 bases from V and 5 bases from J, leaving 11 bases between. CDR3 in amino acids: CASSVATGQTEAFF. The CDR3, as DNA: TGTGCCAGCAGCGTAGCTACAGGGCAGACTGAAGCTTTCTTT.

About this clone: Being one base from a much bigger clone, this may be a read error. The chain has TRBV5-1 and TRBJ2-6, with D possibly matching TRBD2 (5 bases). Germline lookup yields CDR1 SGHRS and CDR2 YFSETQ. The CDR3 length is 17 residues. V was cut by 1 base and J by 4 bases, with 15 bases left in between. The CDR3 is CASSLRRADAGANVLTF. In nucleotides, the CDR3 is TGCGCCAGCAGCTTGAGGCGGGCCGACGCGGGGGCCAACGTCCTGACTTTC.

The gene calls are TRBV6-1 and TRBJ1-1; 9 bases line up with TRBD1. V dropped 6 bases and J dropped 6; count of bases not matched to a gene: 8. Germline V gives CDR1 MNHNS, CDR2 SASEGT. The CDR3 is 14 amino acids. The CDR3 DNA is TGTGCCAGCAGCCGGGACAGGGACTTCTCTGAAGCTTTCTTT. The encoded protein is CASSRDRDFSEAFF.

Here the CDR3 DNA reads TGTGCCAGCAGCTTTGACAGTTCCTTCTACTACGAGCAGTACTTC. Translation: CASSFDSSFYYEQYF. The rearrangement joins TRBV9 to TRBJ2-7; TRBD1 might be the D (5 bases). The V end lost 4 bases, the J end lost 3 bases, and 17 bases lay between the germline ends. Germline V gene data show CDR1 as SGDLS and CDR2 as YYNGEE. The CDR3 has 15 residues.